This TCR beta chain was retrieved from a study of identical twins. This CDR3 has 12 residues. Trimming cost V 3 bases and J 6 bases, with 8 bases left between them. From germline, CDR1 is SGHRS and CDR2 YFSETQ. Unique molecular identifiers were present on the cDNA, and a universal primer site came from template switching. A single record per CDR3 protein comes from TCRdb applying MiXCR to the 5' RACE reads. The sample includes about 520,000 distinct CDR3 sequences, 22% seen only once; the top ten take approximately 0.95%. Only one count was recorded for this clonotype. The same data also went into a second study, on T cells expressing NK-cell markers. That work states: It was from sorted CD3+CD56+NKG2C+, CD3+CD56+NKG2C- and CD3+CD56-NKG2C+ T cells that TCR beta repertoires came. Seven sequenced donors out of eight were HCMV-seropositive, one seronegative.

The clonotype originates from a woman aged 18-29 years in good health. Material: CD4+ T cells sorted from blood. This rearrangement joins TRBV5-1 to TRBJ2-3; D is ambiguous. In nucleotides, the CDR3 is TGCGCCAGCAGCTGGCCCCCCGATACGCAGTATTTT. It is translated as CASSWPPDTQYF.